Presented here are 25 T cell receptor beta chains from one specimen sequenced in a study of radiation and T cells in renal cell carcinoma. Some clones are missing from TCRdb's copy, which holds only in-frame ones; the method was immunoSEQ multiplex PCR. This table has about 95,000 clones, 86% appearing once. Time point in this sample: baseline pretreatment blood. The treatment here: 15 Gy SBRT to primary tumor, nephrectomy 4 weeks later. Sample: blood, taken from a patient whose treatment included radiotherapy and nephrectomy. The origin of the receptors is a man in his fifties with renal cell carcinoma.

This chain uses TRBV7-9 with TRBJ2-7, with D unclear. This CDR3 spans 12 amino acids. Trimming removed 5 bases at V and 0 bases at J, with 5 bases between. Per the germline V gene, CDR1 is SEHNR and CDR2 is FQNEAQ (reference sequence). CDR3 amino acids: CASSPLSYEQYF. The CDR3 DNA follows: TGTGCCAGCAGCCCACTCTCCTACGAGCAGTACTTC.

In this sample, this clone turned up a few times. CDR3 amino acids: CASSSALTGDYGYTF. CDR3 nucleotide sequence: TGTGCCAGCAGTTCGGCACTGACAGGGGACTATGGCTACACCTTC. The genes are TRBV6-6 and TRBJ1-2, with 8 bases matching TRBD1. Germline V gene data show CDR1 as MNHNY and CDR2 as SVGAGI (reference sequence). J lost 3 bases, V lost 4 bases, and 7 bases had no gene match. This CDR3 comprises 15 residues.

This chain uses TRBV5-1 with TRBJ2-6, with D hard to call. The ends were cut back, 6 bases at V and 0 bases at J, with 13 bases in the middle. CDR1 and CDR2 from the germline V gene are SGHRS and YFSETQ. The CDR3 runs to 16 residues. The CDR3 bases are TGCGCCAGCACGAGTGGCGGCACCTCTGGGGCCAACGTCCTGACTTTC. Amino acids: CASTSGGTSGANVLTF.

The rearrangement links TRBV5-5 to TRBJ2-5; the D is unclear. V gave up 0 bases and J gave up 7 bases, with 10 bases separating them. The CDR3 totals 13 residues. The germline gives CDR1 SGHKS, CDR2 YYEKEE (reference sequence). The CDR3 is CASSLVRRGTQYF. The CDR3 coding sequence is TGTGCCAGCAGCTTGGTTCGTCGAGGGACCCAGTACTTC.

The V call is TRBV29-1, the J call TRBJ2-3; a possible D gene is TRBD1 (5 bases). The CDR3 sequence is 13 residues long. V was cut by 4 bases and J by 2 bases, with 10 bases left in between. Germline loops: CDR1 SQVTM, CDR2 ANQGSEA. Here the CDR3 reads CSVGQRTTDTQYF. In DNA form, the CDR3 reads TGCAGCGTTGGACAGAGGACCACAGATACGCAGTATTTT.

The chain recombines TRBV5-1 with TRBJ1-2, with D perhaps TRBD1 (6 bases). Germline CDR1 is SGHRS and CDR2 is YFSETQ. Deletions cut 4 bases from V and 3 bases from J, with 16 bases between. The CDR3 length is 15 residues. The CDR3 region has the DNA TGCGCCAGCAGCGCGGGACATCTGGGTGACTATGGCTACACCTTC. This sequence encodes CASSAGHLGDYGYTF.

The chain is built from TRBV4-1 and TRBJ2-7; TRBD2 matches at 9 bases. Germline V gene lookup returns CDR1 MGHRA and CDR2 YSYEKL. The J segment lost 4 bases and the V segment lost 1 base, leaving 2 bases of the junction unmatched. The CDR3 sequence is 14 residues long. CDR3 DNA sequence: TGCGCCAGCAGCCAAGGACTAGCGGTTTACGAGCAGTACTTC. It specifies CASSQGLAVYEQYF.

J is TRBJ2-6 and V is TRBV4-1; weak D call: TRBD1 (5 bases). Trimming pared 8 bases from V and 0 bases from J, leaving 8 bases between. CDR1 and CDR2 (germline): MGHRA, YSYEKL. The CDR3 is made up of 14 amino acids. The DNA for the CDR3 is TGCGCCAGCGAAACAGGCTCTGGGGCCAACGTCCTGACTTTC. Translating gives CASETGSGANVLTF.

The chain recombines TRBV19 with TRBJ2-2; maybe TRBD2 (6 bases). Deletions cut 5 bases from V and 1 base from J, with 17 bases between. The CDR3 extends over 17 amino acids. Germline V CDR1 and CDR2: LNHDA, SQIVND (reference sequence). The CDR3 sequence is CASSSSGGALNTGELFF. The CDR3 DNA is TGTGCCAGTAGTTCCTCCGGCGGGGCCCTGAACACCGGGGAGCTGTTTTTT.

The sample holds one count of this clone. Here the CDR3 reads CASSVEREQSEQYF. DNA for the CDR3: TGCGCCAGCAGTGTGGAAAGGGAACAGTCCGAGCAGTACTTC. The genes are TRBV10-2 and TRBJ2-7; D remains unclear. Trimming took 4 bases from V and 6 from J, leaving 16 bases between them. Germline-derived CDR1 and CDR2 are WSHSY and SAAADI. The length of the CDR3 is 14 residues.

This CDR3 reads CASSLDGDSPLHF. CDR3 DNA sequence: TGTGCCAGCAGCTTAGATGGAGATTCACCCCTCCACTTT. The chain uses TRBV11-3 and TRBJ1-6; D ambiguous. The germline V gene has CDR1 SGHNT and CDR2 YENEEA. Trimming removed 0 bases from V and 8 bases from J, with 5 bases in between. The CDR3 covers 13 residues.

CDR3 loop: CASSPGFLGYTF. DNA for the CDR3: TGTGCCAGCAGCCCCGGGTTTTTAGGCTACACCTTC. V is TRBV2 and J is TRBJ1-2; no clear D gene. Trimming stripped 6 bases from V and 8 bases from J, with 13 bases between. This CDR3 contains 12 residues. The germline V gene encodes CDR1 SNHLY and CDR2 FYNNEI. Full variable domain (missing parts from reference TRBV2 and TRBJ1-2): EPEVTQTPSHQVTQMGQEVILRCVPISNHLYFYWYRQILGQKVEFLVSFYNNEISEKSEIFDDQFSVERPDGSNFTLKIRSTKLEDSAMYFCASSPGFLGYTFGSGTRLTVV.

This chain uses TRBV27 with TRBJ2-7; 10 bases are shared with TRBD2. This CDR3 region has 18 residues. Germline V gene lookup returns CDR1 MNHEY and CDR2 SMNVEV (reference sequence). The V and J ends lost 0 bases and 0 bases, in that order; junction bases with no gene match: 8. Here the CDR3 reads CASSLSGSGRPSSYEQYF. The DNA of the CDR3 is TGTGCCAGCAGTTTATCTGGTAGCGGGAGGCCGAGCTCCTACGAGCAGTACTTC.

This chain connects TRBV7-8 to TRBJ1-3, with D tentatively TRBD1 (5 bases). Trimming took 4 bases from V and 6 from J, leaving 10 bases between them. Germline V gives CDR1 SGHVS, CDR2 FQNEAQ. The CDR3 runs to 13 residues. The chain's CDR3 is CASSSGPQNTIYF. The CDR3 coding sequence is TGTGCCAGCAGCTCGGGGCCCCAAAACACCATATATTTT.

V gene TRBV4-3 combines with J gene TRBJ1-5, with D hard to call. The CDR3 totals 19 residues. The germline V and J ends were trimmed by 0 bases and 3 bases, with 21 bases remaining between them. Germline CDR1 is LGHNA and CDR2 is YSLEER. The CDR3 DNA is TGCGCCAGCAGCCAAGAGGTCCCCACTTCCAGGATTTCCAATCAGCCCCAGCATTTT. Amino acids: CASSQEVPTSRISNQPQHF.

This chain uses TRBV13 with TRBJ2-1; D gene ambiguous. V dropped 5 bases and J dropped 4 bases, with 9 bases sitting between them. The CDR3 extends over 13 amino acids. Germline values: CDR1 PRHDT, CDR2 FYEKMQ (reference sequence). CDR3: CASSMTGYNEQFF. For the CDR3, the DNA is TGTGCCAGCAGCATGACTGGATACAATGAGCAGTTCTTC.

The chain combines TRBV27 with TRBJ2-3; a possible D gene is TRBD2 (6 bases). CDR1 is MNHEY, CDR2 SMNVEV, per germline (reference sequence). The CDR3 has 13 amino acids. Trimming pared 5 bases from V and 6 bases from J, leaving 12 bases between. The CDR3 region has the DNA TGTGCCAGCAGTCGCCGGGAGATGGATACGCAGTATTTT. Translated: CASSRREMDTQYF.

CDR3 sequence: CASSHTNEQYF. The CDR3 nucleotides read TGTGCCAGCAGCCACACGAACGAGCAGTACTTC. The J gene is TRBJ2-7, the V gene TRBV6-5, with D unresolved. Germline lookup yields CDR1 MNHEY and CDR2 SVGAGI. The CDR3 runs to 11 residues. Trimming removed 6 bases at V and 5 bases at J, with 8 bases between.

This chain joins TRBV19 and TRBJ1-5; a possible D gene is TRBD1 (5 bases). V was trimmed by 7 bases and J by 1 base, leaving 17 bases between them. The V gene's germline CDR1 is LNHDA and CDR2 SQIVND (reference sequence). This CDR3 has 16 residues. In DNA, the CDR3 is TGTGCCAGTATAATTCGGGGCGAAAAAAGCAATCAGCCCCAGCATTTT. It is translated as CASIIRGEKSNQPQHF.

The chain uses TRBV5-1 and TRBJ2-2; weak D call: TRBD1 (6 bases). V was clipped by 4 bases and J by 0 bases, with 7 bases between them. CDR1 and CDR2 (germline): SGHRS, YFSETQ. CDR3 length equals 14 residues. CDR3 residues: CASSRDTNTGELFF. DNA for the CDR3: TGCGCCAGCAGCCGGGACACGAACACCGGGGAGCTGTTTTTT. The full variable domain, in which reference TRBV5-1 and TRBJ2-2 provide the parts outside the CDR3, is KAGVTQTPRYLIKTRGQQVTLSCSPISGHRSVSWYQQTPGQGLQFLFEYFSETQRNKGNFPGRFSGRQFSNSRSEMNVSTLELGDSALYLCASSRDTNTGELFFGEGSRLTVL.

The rearrangement links TRBV11-3 to TRBJ1-1, with D maybe TRBD1 (6 bases). Germline V lookup: CDR1 SGHNT, CDR2 YENEEA. Trimming took off 5 bases at V and 7 bases at J, with 14 bases between the two ends. CDR3 length equals 13 residues. In DNA, the CDR3 is TGTGCCAGCAGCCCCCCGGGGGCTAGTGAAGCTTTCTTT. Translated, it gives CASSPPGASEAFF.

This clone was detected a few times. CDR3 nucleotides: TGTGCCAGCAGCTTAAGGACAGGGGAATCCTACAATGAGCAGTTCTTC. It specifies CASSLRTGESYNEQFF. The chain joins TRBV7-2 to TRBJ2-1; 9 bases align to TRBD1. The CDR3 consists of 16 residues. CDR1 is SGHTA and CDR2 is FQGNSA in the germline V gene. J lost 1 base, V lost 2 bases, and 3 bases had no gene match. Looking up the rest from reference TRBV7-2 and TRBJ2-1 gives the full variable domain: GAGVSQSPSNKVTEKGKDVELRCDPISGHTALYWYRQSLGQGLEFLIYFQGNSAPDKSGLPSDRFSAERTGGSVSTLTIQRTQQEDSAVYLCASSLRTGESYNEQFFGPGTRLTVL.

J is TRBJ1-2 and V is TRBV5-1; D ambiguous. The germline V gene has CDR1 SGHRS and CDR2 YFSETQ. This CDR3 region has 13 residues. Trimming pared 2 bases from V and 5 bases from J, leaving 10 bases between. Here the CDR3 reads CASSFDVSYGYTF. CDR3 nucleotides: TGCGCCAGCAGCTTCGACGTGAGTTATGGCTACACCTTC. Based on the CDR3 plus reference TRBV5-1 and TRBJ1-2, the full variable domain is KAGVTQTPRYLIKTRGQQVTLSCSPISGHRSVSWYQQTPGQGLQFLFEYFSETQRNKGNFPGRFSGRQFSNSRSEMNVSTLELGDSALYLCASSFDVSYGYTFGSGTRLTVV.

This sequence joins TRBV5-1 and TRBJ1-2; D might be TRBD1 (5 bases). The CDR3 has 14 residues. Germline CDR1 SGHRS, CDR2 YFSETQ. Trimming stripped 0 bases from V and 3 bases from J, with 9 bases between. CDR3 protein: CASSLEGPYYGYTF. For the CDR3, the DNA is TGCGCCAGCAGCTTGGAGGGACCCTACTATGGCTACACCTTC. Together with reference TRBV5-1 and TRBJ1-2, the CDR3 gives the full variable domain: KAGVTQTPRYLIKTRGQQVTLSCSPISGHRSVSWYQQTPGQGLQFLFEYFSETQRNKGNFPGRFSGRQFSNSRSEMNVSTLELGDSALYLCASSLEGPYYGYTFGSGTRLTVV.

The chain carries TRBV28 and TRBJ2-5; D may be TRBD1 or TRBD2 (6 bases each). V lost 5 bases to trimming and J lost 5 bases, with 12 bases between them. The CDR3 loop spans 13 amino acids. The germline CDR1 and CDR2 sequences are MDHEN and SYDVKM. Here the CDR3 reads CASSLRGLETQYF. In DNA form, the CDR3 reads TGTGCCAGCAGTCTTCGGGGGCTGGAGACCCAGTACTTC. Combining the CDR3 with reference TRBV28 and TRBJ2-5 gives the whole variable domain DVKVTQSSRYLVKRTGEKVFLECVQDMDHENMFWYRQDPGLGLRLIYFSYDVKMKEKGDIPEGYSVSREKKERFSLILESASTNQTSMYLCASSLRGLETQYFGPGTRLLVL.